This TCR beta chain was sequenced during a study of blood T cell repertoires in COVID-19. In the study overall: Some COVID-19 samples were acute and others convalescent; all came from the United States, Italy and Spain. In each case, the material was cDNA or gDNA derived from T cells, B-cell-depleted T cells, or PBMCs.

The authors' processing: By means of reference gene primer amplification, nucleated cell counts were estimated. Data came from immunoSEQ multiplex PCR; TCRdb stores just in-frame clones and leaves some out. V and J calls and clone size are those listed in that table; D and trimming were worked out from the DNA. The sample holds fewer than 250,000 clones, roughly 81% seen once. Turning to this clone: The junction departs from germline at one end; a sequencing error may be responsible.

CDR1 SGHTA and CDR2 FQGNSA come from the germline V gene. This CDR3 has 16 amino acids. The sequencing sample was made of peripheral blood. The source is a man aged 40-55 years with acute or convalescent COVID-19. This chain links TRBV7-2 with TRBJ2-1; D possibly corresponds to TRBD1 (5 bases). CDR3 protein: CASSPWGVIPSSTGLF. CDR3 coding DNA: TGTGCCAGCAGCCCCTGGGGCGTTATTCCCTCCTCCACGGGCCTCTTC.